The text below deals with one T cell receptor beta chain. The antigen is undetermined. Trimming pared 7 bases from V and 9 bases from J, leaving 18 bases between. Germline V CDR1 and CDR2: SNHLY, FYNNEI. The CDR3 is made up of 13 amino acids. The data are from a study of Ad26.COV2.S vaccination and SARS-CoV-2 variants. Clones were sequenced by immunoSEQ multiplex PCR, and TCRdb holds only the in-frame ones, with some missing. The sample yields approximately 90,000 clones, roughly 85% seen once. Study-level points and caveats: Reported findings describe substantial breadth in spike-specific CD8+ and CD4+ T cell responses following vaccination. Across vaccine and placebo recipients, the breadth of non-spike TCRs was similar. Among vaccine recipients, spike-specific TCR breadth exceeded that of placebo recipients.

Sample: peripheral blood, taken after recovery from COVID-19. The clonotype was recovered from a human donor who had recovered from COVID-19. This chain connects TRBV2 to TRBJ2-5; possibly TRBD1 for D (6 bases). In DNA, the CDR3 is TGTGCCAGCACACAACAGGGTCCAGCGGCCCAGTACTTC. This codes for CASTQQGPAAQYF.